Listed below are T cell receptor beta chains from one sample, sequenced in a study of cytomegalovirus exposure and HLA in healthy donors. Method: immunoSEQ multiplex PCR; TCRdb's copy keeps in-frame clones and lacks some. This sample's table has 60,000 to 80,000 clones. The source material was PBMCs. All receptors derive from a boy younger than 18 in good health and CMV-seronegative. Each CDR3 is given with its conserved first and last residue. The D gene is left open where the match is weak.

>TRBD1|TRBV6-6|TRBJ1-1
CASSYRQGYTEAFF
TGTGCCAGCAGTTACCGACAGGGTTACACTGAAGCTTTCTTT
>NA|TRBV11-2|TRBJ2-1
CASSLGQQGGEQFF
TGTGCCAGCAGCTTAGGGCAACAGGGCGGTGAGCAGTTCTTC
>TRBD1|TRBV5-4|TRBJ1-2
CASSRTGDGYTF
TGTGCCAGCAGCCGGACAGGGGATGGCTACACCTTC
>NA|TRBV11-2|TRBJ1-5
CASSLGPNQPQHF
TGTGCCAGCAGCTTGGGGCCAAATCAGCCCCAGCATTTT
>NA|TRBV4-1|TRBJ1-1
CASSQDNSQDTEAFF
TGCGCCAGCAGCCAAGATAACTCCCAGGACACTGAAGCTTTCTTT
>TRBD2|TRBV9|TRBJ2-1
CASSVGTSGRAVVSYNEQFF
TGTGCCAGCAGCGTAGGGACTAGCGGGAGGGCCGTCGTATCCTACAATGAGCAGTTCTTC
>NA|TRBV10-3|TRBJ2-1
CATLDNEQFF
TGTGCCACGCTAGATAATGAGCAGTTCTTC
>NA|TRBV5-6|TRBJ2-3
CASSFYTDTQYF
TGTGCCAGCAGCTTTTACACAGATACGCAGTATTTT
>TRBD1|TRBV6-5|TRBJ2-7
CATTRTGSAYEQYF
TGTGCCACCACCCGGACAGGGAGTGCCTACGAGCAGTACTTC
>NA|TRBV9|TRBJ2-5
CASSVERGRETQYF
TGTGCCAGCAGCGTGGAAAGGGGCCGAGAGACCCAGTACTTC
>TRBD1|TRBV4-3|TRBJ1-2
CASSQDSGAGGVYGYTF
TGCGCCAGCAGCCAAGATTCGGGCGCAGGGGGCGTATACGGCTACACCTTC
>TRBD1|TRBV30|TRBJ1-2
CAGRATGRRLYGYTF
TGTGCCGGGAGGGCGACAGGGCGAAGGCTTTATGGCTACACCTTC
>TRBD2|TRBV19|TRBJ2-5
CASSIGGGGLQETQYF
TGTGCCAGTAGTATAGGAGGCGGGGGACTCCAAGAGACCCAGTACTTC
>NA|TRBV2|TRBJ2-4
CASRAGLLLAKNIQYF
TGTGCCAGCAGGGCGGGACTCTTGTTAGCCAAAAACATTCAGTACTTC
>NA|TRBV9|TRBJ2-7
CASGNEQYF
TGTGCCAGCGGCAACGAGCAGTACTTC
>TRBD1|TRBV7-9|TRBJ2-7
CASSYGTGEADEQYF
TGTGCCAGCAGCTACGGGACAGGGGAAGCCGACGAGCAGTACTTC
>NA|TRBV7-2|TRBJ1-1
CASQAITEAFF
TGTGCCAGCCAGGCAATCACTGAAGCTTTCTTT
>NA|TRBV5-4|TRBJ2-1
CATGAGGGPSYNEQFF
TGTGCCACAGGGGCTGGGGGGGGGCCCTCCTACAATGAGCAGTTCTTC
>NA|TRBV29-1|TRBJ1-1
CSVVSINRRLNTEAFF
TGCAGCGTTGTTTCCATTAACAGGAGACTGAACACTGAAGCTTTCTTT
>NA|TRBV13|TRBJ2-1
CASSPPGNSYNEQFF
TGTGCCAGCAGCCCGCCGGGGAATTCCTACAATGAGCAGTTCTTC
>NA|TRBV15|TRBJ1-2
CATSSGSGNYGYTF
TGTGCCACCAGCAGCGGTTCGGGGAACTATGGCTACACCTTC
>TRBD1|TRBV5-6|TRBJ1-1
CASSFRGQGPPLGAFF
TGTGCCAGCAGCTTTCGAGGACAGGGACCACCGCTTGGAGCTTTCTTT
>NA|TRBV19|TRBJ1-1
CASSIDRGAQTEAFF
TGTGCCAGTAGTATAGACCGGGGGGCGCAGACTGAAGCTTTCTTT
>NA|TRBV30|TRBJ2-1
CAWSQGSSYNEQFF
TGTGCCTGGTCTCAGGGGAGCTCCTACAATGAGCAGTTCTTC
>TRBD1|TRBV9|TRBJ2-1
CASSGLTGGNEQFF
TGTGCCAGCAGCGGATTAACAGGGGGGAATGAGCAGTTCTTC
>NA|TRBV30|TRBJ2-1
CAWSGVLSDNEQFF
TGTGCCTGGAGTGGTGTCCTCTCCGACAATGAGCAGTTCTTC
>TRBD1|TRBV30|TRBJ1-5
CAWSPKGTGLSNQPQHF
TGTGCCTGGAGCCCTAAGGGGACAGGGTTAAGCAATCAGCCCCAGCATTTT
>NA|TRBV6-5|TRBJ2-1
CASTTPPPGGEQFF
TGTGCCAGCACAACCCCACCCCCAGGTGGCGAGCAGTTCTTC
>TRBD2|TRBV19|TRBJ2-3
CASSIGAGGRHSTDTQYF
TGTGCCAGTAGTATAGGAGCGGGAGGGCGGCATAGCACAGATACGCAGTATTTT
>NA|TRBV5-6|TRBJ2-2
CASSFGTRNTGELFF
TGTGCCAGCAGCTTTGGTACGCGGAACACCGGGGAGCTGTTTTTT
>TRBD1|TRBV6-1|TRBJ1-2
CASSGDRLPYGYTF
TGTGCCAGCAGTGGGGACAGGCTTCCTTATGGCTACACCTTC
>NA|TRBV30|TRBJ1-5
CAWSVSVGGNEPQHF
TGTGCCTGGAGTGTGTCTGTCGGGGGTAATGAGCCCCAGCATTTT
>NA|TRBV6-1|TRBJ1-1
CASSVSLGGTEAFF
TGTGCCAGCAGTGTATCGCTGGGAGGAACTGAAGCTTTCTTT
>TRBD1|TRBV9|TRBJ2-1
CASSAQTGAWNEQFF
TGTGCCAGCAGCGCCCAGACAGGGGCTTGGAATGAGCAGTTCTTC
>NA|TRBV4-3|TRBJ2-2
CASSQDERTNTGELFF
TGCGCCAGCAGCCAAGACGAGCGGACGAACACCGGGGAGCTGTTTTTT
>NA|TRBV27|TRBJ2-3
CANPHTDTQYF
TGTGCCAACCCACACACAGATACGCAGTATTTT
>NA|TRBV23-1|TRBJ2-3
CASSQIRLTDTQYF
TGCGCCAGCAGTCAAATCCGTCTCACAGATACGCAGTATTTT
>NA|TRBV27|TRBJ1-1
CASIISAGRGTEAFF
TGTGCCAGCATTATCTCGGCAGGCAGAGGGACTGAAGCTTTCTTT
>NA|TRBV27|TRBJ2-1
CASRSSSGSSYNEQFF
TGTGCCAGCAGAAGCTCGAGCGGTAGCTCCTACAATGAGCAGTTCTTC
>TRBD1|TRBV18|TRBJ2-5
CASSPLTGFEETQYF
TGTGCCAGCTCACCACTGACAGGGTTTGAAGAGACCCAGTACTTC
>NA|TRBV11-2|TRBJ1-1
CASSLDWNTEAFF
TGTGCCAGCAGCTTAGACTGGAACACTGAAGCTTTCTTT
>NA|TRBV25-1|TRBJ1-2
CASSEMGPGRDYGYTF
TGTGCCAGCAGTGAGATGGGCCCGGGCAGGGACTATGGCTACACCTTC
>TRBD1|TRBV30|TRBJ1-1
CAWSVGDRGTEAFF
TGTGCCTGGAGTGTCGGTGACAGGGGGACTGAAGCTTTCTTT
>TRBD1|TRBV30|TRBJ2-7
CAWGQGAAYEQYF
TGTGCCTGGGGACAGGGGGCAGCGTACGAGCAGTACTTC
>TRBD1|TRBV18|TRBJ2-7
CASSPGQGFYEQYF
TGTGCCAGCTCACCGGGACAGGGCTTCTACGAGCAGTACTTC
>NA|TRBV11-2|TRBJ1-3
CASSLGGGGNTIYF
TGTGCCAGCAGCTTAGGTGGCGGTGGAAACACCATATATTTT
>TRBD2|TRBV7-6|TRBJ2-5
CASSLEASGYETQYF
TGTGCCAGCAGCTTAGAGGCTAGCGGGTACGAGACCCAGTACTTC
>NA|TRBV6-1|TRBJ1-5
CASSTVSNQPQHF
TGTGCCAGCTCGACTGTAAGCAATCAGCCCCAGCATTTT
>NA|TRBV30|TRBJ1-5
CAWSEGDYSNQPQHF
TGTGCCTGGAGTGAGGGGGATTATAGCAATCAGCCCCAGCATTTT
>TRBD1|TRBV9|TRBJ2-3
CASSAGDREYTQYF
TGTGCCAGCAGCGCTGGGGACAGGGAATATACGCAGTATTTT
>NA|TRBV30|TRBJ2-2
CAWTNGLTTGELFF
TGTGCCTGGACTAATGGACTAACAACCGGGGAGCTGTTTTTT
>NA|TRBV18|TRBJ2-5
CASSPVGVYQETQYF
TGTGCCAGCTCACCGGTCGGGGTATACCAAGAGACCCAGTACTTC
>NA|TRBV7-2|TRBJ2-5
CASSDNRAPGETQYF
TGTGCCAGCAGCGACAACAGGGCCCCGGGAGAGACCCAGTACTTC
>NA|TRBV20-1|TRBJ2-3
CSAAGAERQYF
TGCAGTGCTGCTGGGGCCGAAAGGCAGTATTTT
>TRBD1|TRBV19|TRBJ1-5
CASSTGDRVNQPQHF
TGTGCCAGTAGTACGGGGGACAGGGTAAATCAGCCCCAGCATTTT
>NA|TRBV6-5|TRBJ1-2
CASRLERDTFYGYTF
TGTGCCAGCAGACTAGAACGGGACACCTTCTATGGCTACACCTTC
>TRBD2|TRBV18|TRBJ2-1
CASSQNLAGGYNEQFF
TGTGCCAGCTCTCAAAATCTAGCGGGAGGTTACAATGAGCAGTTCTTC